The next 23 T cell receptor beta chains were all read from a single sample in a study of control samples from healthy donors and cancer patients. This table comes from immunoSEQ multiplex PCR, and its TCRdb copy is limited to in-frame clones, with some not included. This sample has approximately 190,000 clones, with about 91% found just once. Sequenced sample: blood. The receptors were gathered from a man aged 25-40 years in good health.

This clone came up once. The rearrangement joins TRBV11-2 to TRBJ1-4, with D possibly TRBD1 on 5 matching bases. Germline values: CDR1 SGHAT, CDR2 FQNNGV. Trimming removed 0 bases from V and 8 bases from J, with 13 bases in between. The CDR3 loop spans 15 amino acids. The CDR3 protein is CASSLDRGRWEKLFF. CDR3 in DNA: TGTGCCAGCAGCTTAGATCGGGGGAGATGGGAAAAACTGTTTTTT.

The chain uses TRBV13 and TRBJ2-7, with 10 bases matching TRBD1. After removal of 4 bases from V and 4 bases from J, the junction contained 4 bases not matched to a gene. This CDR3 region has 14 residues. From germline, CDR1 is PRHDT and CDR2 FYEKMQ (reference sequence). The CDR3 DNA reads as TGTGCCAGCAGCTCGGGACAGGGGCCATACGAGCAGTACTTC. This codes for CASSSGQGPYEQYF.

CDR3 residues: CASSYLGSTLFF. The CDR3 nucleotides read TGTGCCAGCAGTTACTTAGGGTCAACTCTGTTTTTT. The chain carries TRBV12-3 or TRBV12-4 and TRBJ1-4, with unresolved D. The CDR3 has 12 residues. The germline V and J ends were trimmed by 4 bases and 14 bases, with 14 bases remaining between them.

The rearrangement joins TRBV30 to TRBJ1-4; D is unclear. Germline values: CDR1 GTSNPN, CDR2 SVGIG (reference sequence). The CDR3 length is 15 residues. The V end was cut by 5 bases, the J end by 2 bases, with 15 bases between. The CDR3 sequence is CAWEEVQFTNEKLFF. CDR3 nucleotide sequence: TGTGCCTGGGAAGAAGTACAGTTTACTAATGAAAAACTGTTTTTT.

This clone showed up just a few times. CDR3 residues: CATSDGGQGRHEQYF. The CDR3 DNA reads TGTGCCACCAGTGACGGGGGACAGGGTAGGCACGAGCAGTACTTC. The V gene is TRBV24-1, the J gene TRBJ2-7, with 9 bases fitting TRBD1. CDR1 KGHDR and CDR2 SFDVKD come from the germline V gene. Trimming removed 4 bases from V and 5 bases from J; junction bases left unmatched: 8. The CDR3 length is 15 residues.

The genes are TRBV7-9 and TRBJ2-1; TRBD2 aligns across 10 bases. CDR3 length: 16 amino acids. V lost 5 bases and J lost 5; bases outside the gene matches: 9. The germline V gene encodes CDR1 SEHNR and CDR2 FQNEAQ (reference sequence). CDR3 DNA sequence: TGTGCCAGCAGCCCAACTGGACTAGCGGTTAACAATGAGCAGTTCTTC. As protein: CASSPTGLAVNNEQFF.

This chain uses TRBV18 with TRBJ1-2, with D maybe TRBD1 (5 bases). The V gene's germline CDR1 is KGHSH and CDR2 LQKENI. The V end lost 0 bases, the J end lost 3 bases, and 11 bases lay between the germline ends. The CDR3 sequence is 15 residues long. CDR3 in DNA: TGTGCCAGCTCACCACCGGGCCAGGGTTACTATGGCTACACCTTC. This translates into CASSPPGQGYYGYTF.

The V gene is TRBV24-1, the J gene TRBJ1-5; D is unresolved. The CDR3 totals 13 residues. Trimming pared 2 bases from V and 7 bases from J, leaving 8 bases between. Germline loops: CDR1 KGHDR, CDR2 SFDVKD. The DNA for the CDR3 is TGTGCCACCAGTGATTCAAGAGGGCAGCCCCAGCATTTT. Translating gives CATSDSRGQPQHF.

This sequence joins TRBV6-1 and TRBJ1-2; D not resolved. Per the germline V gene, CDR1 is MNHNS and CDR2 is SASEGT. This CDR3 spans 15 amino acids. V was pared by 6 bases and J by 4 bases, with 18 bases between. The CDR3 coding sequence is TGTGCCAGCAGAGAGACTCGTCCGTGGGGCTATGGCTACACCTTC. Its protein is CASRETRPWGYGYTF.

J is TRBJ1-6 and V is TRBV9; tentative D call: TRBD1 (5 bases). V lost 3 bases and J 8 bases, leaving 15 bases between the germline ends. Germline V lookup: CDR1 SGDLS, CDR2 YYNGEE. CDR3 length: 15 residues. In nucleotides, the CDR3 is TGTGCCAGCAGCGCTTCGACAGAGTCTTATTCACCCCTCCACTTT. This encodes CASSASTESYSPLHF.

The V gene is TRBV2, the J gene TRBJ1-2, with 8 nucleotides matching TRBD1. Per the germline V gene, CDR1 is SNHLY and CDR2 is FYNNEI. The V gene end was trimmed by 3 bases and the J gene end by 7 bases; junction bases not matched to a gene: 4. This CDR3 region has 13 residues. CDR3 sequence (DNA): TGTGCCAGCAGTGACAGGGGGCGGAGTGGCTACACCTTC. It codes for CASSDRGRSGYTF.

The chain links TRBV28 to TRBJ2-1; maybe TRBD2 (5 bases). The V gene lost 3 bases and the J gene lost 9 bases, with 9 bases spanning the gap. CDR1 and CDR2 (germline): MDHEN, SYDVKM. The CDR3 consists of 12 residues. The CDR3 loop reads CASSLSGAEQFF. DNA of the CDR3: TGTGCCAGCAGTTTGAGCGGTGCTGAGCAGTTCTTC.

This clone was recorded only once. J is TRBJ2-7 and V is TRBV9; 12 nucleotides line up with TRBD1. The CDR3 is 16 residues long. In germline, CDR1 is SGDLS, CDR2 YYNGEE. V lost 3 bases, J lost 4 bases, and 8 bases stayed unmatched. The CDR3 sequence: CASSGGWDRGLYEQYF. DNA for the CDR3: TGTGCCAGCAGCGGAGGTTGGGACAGGGGGCTATACGAGCAGTACTTC.

The chain employs TRBV29-1 and TRBJ2-3, with 11 bases that match TRBD1. The germline V gene encodes CDR1 SQVTM and CDR2 ANQGSEA. The CDR3 length is 15 residues. Trimming removed 6 bases from V and 5 bases from J; junction bases left unmatched: 10. This CDR3 is CSVTRDRGRKDTQYF. The CDR3 nucleotides read TGCAGCGTAACTCGGGACAGGGGGAGAAAAGATACGCAGTATTTT.

The J gene is TRBJ1-4, the V gene TRBV27; no definite D call. V lost 0 bases and J 3 bases, leaving 8 bases between the germline ends. The CDR3 is 15 amino acids. Germline CDR1 MNHEY, CDR2 SMNVEV (reference sequence). In DNA, the CDR3 is TGTGCCAGCAGTTTATCCTCGGGCTCTAATGAAAAACTGTTTTTT. Its translation is CASSLSSGSNEKLFF.

The V gene is TRBV6-5, the J gene TRBJ1-3; D is perhaps TRBD1 (5 bases). The CDR3 has 13 residues. Germline-derived CDR1 and CDR2 are MNHEY and SVGAGI. V was trimmed by 2 bases and J by 3 bases, leaving 5 bases between them. The CDR3 region has the DNA TGTGCCAGCAGTTACAGGGGTGGAAACACCATATATTTT. It yields the protein CASSYRGGNTIYF.

V and J are TRBV7-9 and TRBJ1-2; possible D gene TRBD1, 5 bases. The CDR3 extends over 14 amino acids. In germline, CDR1 is SEHNR, CDR2 FQNEAQ (reference sequence). The V and J ends lost 5 bases and 6 bases respectively, with 16 bases between them. The CDR3 here is CASSARRGVDGYTF. CDR3 bases: TGTGCCAGCAGCGCGCGTCGGGGGGTAGATGGCTACACCTTC.

This rearrangement joins TRBV24-1 to TRBJ2-3, with no clear D. There are 13 residues in the CDR3. V was cut by 0 bases and J by 6 bases, with 6 bases left in between. CDR1 and CDR2 (germline): KGHDR, SFDVKD. The DNA of the CDR3 is TGTGCCACCAGTGATTTGAGCGAGGATACGCAGTATTTT. This gives the protein CATSDLSEDTQYF.

The CDR3: CSVRGTREQYF. The CDR3 DNA follows: TGCAGCGTTCGGGGTACGAGGGAGCAGTACTTC. The V and J genes are TRBV29-1 and TRBJ2-7; TRBD2 is a possible D gene (5 bases). This CDR3 contains 11 residues. CDR1 is SQVTM, CDR2 ANQGSEA, per germline. V gave up 5 bases and J gave up 7 bases, with 12 bases separating them.

The chain uses TRBV7-7 and TRBJ2-6; 8 bases align to TRBD2. CDR1 is SSHAT, CDR2 FNYEAQ, per germline (reference sequence). This CDR3 contains 15 residues. The ends lost 5 bases at V and 2 bases at J; junction bases unmatched: 2. The CDR3 reads CASSPGGTGANVLTF. In nucleotides, the CDR3 is TGTGCCAGCAGCCCGGGGGGGACTGGGGCCAACGTCCTGACTTTC. The entire variable domain, with the rest obtained from reference TRBV7-7 and TRBJ2-6, is as follows: GAGVSQSPRYKVTKRGQDVTLRCDPISSHATLYWYQQALGQGPEFLTYFNYEAQPDKSGLPSDRFSAERPEGSISTLTIQRTEQRDSAMYRCASSPGGTGANVLTFGAGSRLTVL.

J is TRBJ2-2 and V is TRBV4-2; 8 bases map to TRBD2. Germline V gene sequence: CDR1 LGHNA, CDR2 YNFKEQ. The CDR3 sequence is 16 residues long. The V and J ends lost 4 bases and 1 base, in that order; junction bases with no gene match: 5. Written as DNA, the CDR3 is TGTGCCAGCAGCCTTGATAGCGGGGTGAACACCGGGGAGCTGTTTTTT. Translating gives CASSLDSGVNTGELFF.

The sample holds one count of this clone. The genes are TRBV3-1 (or the pseudogene TRBV3-2) and TRBJ1-5; D is uncertain. This CDR3 is built from 15 residues. The germline gives CDR1 LGHDT, CDR2 YNNKEL (reference sequence). V was pared by 1 base and J by 1 base, with 8 bases between. The CDR3 here is CASSQGLESNQPQHF. The CDR3 coding sequence is TGTGCCAGCAGCCAAGGCCTCGAAAGCAATCAGCCCCAGCATTTT.

The chain couples TRBV6-5 to TRBJ2-2; 7 bases match TRBD1. The CDR3 has 15 residues. Trimming at V came to 7 bases and at J to 1 base, leaving 6 bases not matched to a gene. Germline-derived CDR1 and CDR2 are MNHEY and SVGAGI. The DNA for the CDR3 is TGTGCCAGCACTAAACAGGGGAGGAACACCGGGGAGCTGTTTTTT. It is translated as CASTKQGRNTGELFF.